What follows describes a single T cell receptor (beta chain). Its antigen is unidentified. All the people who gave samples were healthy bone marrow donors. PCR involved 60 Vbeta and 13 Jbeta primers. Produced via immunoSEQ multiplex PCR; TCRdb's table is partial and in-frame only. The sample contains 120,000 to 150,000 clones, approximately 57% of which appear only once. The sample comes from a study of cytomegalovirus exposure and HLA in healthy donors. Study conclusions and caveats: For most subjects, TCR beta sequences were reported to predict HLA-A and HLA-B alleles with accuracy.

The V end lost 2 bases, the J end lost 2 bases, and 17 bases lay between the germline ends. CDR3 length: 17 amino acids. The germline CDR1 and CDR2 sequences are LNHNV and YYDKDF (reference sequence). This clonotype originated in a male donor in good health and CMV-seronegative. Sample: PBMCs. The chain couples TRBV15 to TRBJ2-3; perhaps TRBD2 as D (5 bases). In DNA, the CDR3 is TGTGCCACCAGCAGAATGAGAGTCGGGGTGAACACAGATACGCAGTATTTT. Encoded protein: CATSRMRVGVNTDTQYF.